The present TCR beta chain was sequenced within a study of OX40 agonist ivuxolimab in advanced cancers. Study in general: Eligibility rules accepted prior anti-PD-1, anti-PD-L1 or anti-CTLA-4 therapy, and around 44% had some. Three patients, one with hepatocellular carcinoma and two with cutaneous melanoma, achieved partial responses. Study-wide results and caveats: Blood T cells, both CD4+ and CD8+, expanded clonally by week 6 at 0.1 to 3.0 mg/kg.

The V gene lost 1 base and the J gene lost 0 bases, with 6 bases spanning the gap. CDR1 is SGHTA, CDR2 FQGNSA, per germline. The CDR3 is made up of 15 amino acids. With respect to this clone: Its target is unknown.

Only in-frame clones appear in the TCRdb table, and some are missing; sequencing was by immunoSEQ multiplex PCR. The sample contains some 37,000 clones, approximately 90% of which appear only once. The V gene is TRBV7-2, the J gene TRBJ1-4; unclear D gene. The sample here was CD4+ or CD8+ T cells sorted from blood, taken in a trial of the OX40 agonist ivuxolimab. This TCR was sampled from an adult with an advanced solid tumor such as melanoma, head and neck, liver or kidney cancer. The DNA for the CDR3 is TGTGCCAGCAGCTTAGGTGGCTCAACTAATGAAAAACTGTTTTTT. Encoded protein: CASSLGGSTNEKLFF.